This is a list of T cell receptor beta chains from one sample in a study of type 1 and type 2 diabetes patients. TCRdb independently ran MiXCR on the multiplex PCR reads; one entry per CDR3 protein. Among 250,000 or so distinct CDR3 sequences listed, around 50% were seen once. Sample: peripheral blood mononuclear cells (PBMCs). These receptors originate from a man between 18 and 29 years old with type 2 diabetes. CDR3s include the opening cysteine and the closing phenylalanine or tryptophan. The order of the fields is V gene, D gene, J gene, clone size, CDR3 DNA, CDR3 protein. D genes are given only for firm matches. Size is omitted from some rows. Given values are once, few, many or a class for expanded clones.

v_call: TRBV7-7
d_call: .
j_call: TRBJ1-1
clone_size: .
cdr3_nt: TGTGCTAGCAGCTCAACGCAGGGCGTCAGCAACACTGAAGCTTTCTTT
cdr3_aa: CASSSTQGVSNTEAFF

v_call: TRBV27
d_call: .
j_call: TRBJ1-6
clone_size: .
cdr3_nt: TGTGCCAGCAGTTTACCAGGGAACAATTCACCCCTCCACTTT
cdr3_aa: CASSLPGNNSPLHF

v_call: TRBV7-3
d_call: .
j_call: TRBJ1-2
clone_size: .
cdr3_nt: TGTGCCAGCAGCTTAACGGTACGTTGGGGGCGGGCTAACTATGGCTACACCTTC
cdr3_aa: CASSLTVRWGRANYGYTF

v_call: TRBV7-2
d_call: .
j_call: TRBJ2-5
clone_size: .
cdr3_nt: TGTGCCAGCAGCTTACCCCCGTTACTCGGGCAAGAGACCCAGTACTTC
cdr3_aa: CASSLPPLLGQETQYF

v_call: TRBV5-1
d_call: TRBD1
j_call: TRBJ2-1
clone_size: .
cdr3_nt: TGCGCCAGCAGCTGGGGGACAGGGGGCTTCTACAATGAGCAGTTCTTC
cdr3_aa: CASSWGTGGFYNEQFF

v_call: TRBV10-3
d_call: TRBD2
j_call: TRBJ2-5
clone_size: few
cdr3_nt: TGTGCCATCAAGAGGGCTAGCGGGAATCTGGAGACCCAGTACTTC
cdr3_aa: CAIKRASGNLETQYF

v_call: TRBV19
d_call: .
j_call: TRBJ2-1
clone_size: .
cdr3_nt: TGTGTCCTAACTCGGCGACTTTACAATGAGCAGTTCTTC
cdr3_aa: CVLTRRLYNEQFF

v_call: TRBV19
d_call: .
j_call: TRBJ1-1
clone_size: .
cdr3_nt: TGTGCCAGTAGTATTCGCCAGGGACTTAACACTGAAGCTTTCTTT
cdr3_aa: CASSIRQGLNTEAFF

v_call: TRBV9
d_call: .
j_call: TRBJ2-5
clone_size: once
cdr3_nt: TGTGCCAGCAGCGTAGATCTGCAAGAGACCCAGTACTTC
cdr3_aa: CASSVDLQETQYF

v_call: TRBV24-1
d_call: .
j_call: TRBJ2-2
clone_size: .
cdr3_nt: TGTGCCACCCGAGGGGACCCGAACACCGGGGAGCTGTTTTTT
cdr3_aa: CATRGDPNTGELFF

v_call: TRBV10-3
d_call: .
j_call: TRBJ2-1
clone_size: .
cdr3_nt: TGTGCCATCAGTGATCCCCCGGACGGGTACAATGAGCAGTTCTTC
cdr3_aa: CAISDPPDGYNEQFF

v_call: TRBV19
d_call: .
j_call: TRBJ1-6
clone_size: .
cdr3_nt: TGTGCCAGTAGTCCACAAGGGGCGGTGGATTTACCCCTCCACTTT
cdr3_aa: CASSPQGAVDLPLHF

v_call: TRBV6-2/TRBV6-3
d_call: TRBD2
j_call: TRBJ2-5
clone_size: .
cdr3_nt: TGTGCCAGCAGTGAGGGGATACTAGCGGGAGGGCAAGAGACCCAGTACTTC
cdr3_aa: CASSEGILAGGQETQYF

v_call: TRBV4-1
d_call: TRBD1
j_call: TRBJ1-1
clone_size: .
cdr3_nt: TGCGCCAGCAGCCAAGGTCCGGGACAGAAGAACACTGAAGCTTTCTTT
cdr3_aa: CASSQGPGQKNTEAFF

v_call: TRBV7-2
d_call: TRBD2
j_call: TRBJ2-7
clone_size: .
cdr3_nt: TGTGCCAGCAGCTCTAAGGTGGTAGCGGGGGGCTACGAGCAGTACTTC
cdr3_aa: CASSSKVVAGGYEQYF

v_call: TRBV7-2
d_call: TRBD1
j_call: TRBJ1-2
clone_size: .
cdr3_nt: TGTGCCAGTAGTATTGGCACAGGGGTGACTAACTATGGCTACACCTTC
cdr3_aa: CASSIGTGVTNYGYTF

v_call: TRBV6-6
d_call: TRBD1
j_call: TRBJ2-4
clone_size: .
cdr3_nt: TGTGCCAGCAGCCCAACAGGGGTGGTAGCCAAAAACATTCAGTACTTC
cdr3_aa: CASSPTGVVAKNIQYF

v_call: TRBV11-3
d_call: .
j_call: TRBJ2-5
clone_size: .
cdr3_nt: TGTGCCAGCAGCGCCCGGGACAACCAAGAGACCCAGTACTTC
cdr3_aa: CASSARDNQETQYF

v_call: TRBV7-2
d_call: .
j_call: TRBJ2-7
clone_size: few
cdr3_nt: TGTGCCAGCAGTCCCGGGACTGCCCGTTACGAGCAGTACTTC
cdr3_aa: CASSPGTARYEQYF

v_call: TRBV27
d_call: .
j_call: TRBJ2-5
clone_size: few
cdr3_nt: TGTGCCAGCAGTTTACGGGGGTGGGAGACCCAGTACTTC
cdr3_aa: CASSLRGWETQYF

v_call: TRBV6-1
d_call: .
j_call: TRBJ1-3
clone_size: .
cdr3_nt: TGTGCCAGCAGTGATCTGCCGTACGACACCATATATTTT
cdr3_aa: CASSDLPYDTIYF

v_call: TRBV7-6
d_call: .
j_call: TRBJ2-5
clone_size: .
cdr3_nt: TGTGCCAGCAGCTCCGGCTTACGGGACCACCAAGAGACCCAGTACTTC
cdr3_aa: CASSSGLRDHQETQYF

v_call: TRBV5-1
d_call: .
j_call: TRBJ2-7
clone_size: .
cdr3_nt: TGCGCCAGCAGCTTGGGTACTACCGCCCTGGAGCAGTACTTC
cdr3_aa: CASSLGTTALEQYF

v_call: TRBV15
d_call: .
j_call: TRBJ1-2
clone_size: .
cdr3_nt: TGTGCCACCAGCAGAGCAGCCGAGCCCCTAGCTAACTATGGCTACACCTTC
cdr3_aa: CATSRAAEPLANYGYTF

v_call: TRBV19
d_call: .
j_call: TRBJ2-4
clone_size: .
cdr3_nt: TGTGCCAGTAGTTCCAGGGCCGTAAACATTCAGTACTTC
cdr3_aa: CASSSRAVNIQYF

v_call: TRBV20-1
d_call: .
j_call: TRBJ1-2
clone_size: .
cdr3_nt: TGCAGTGCTAGTCTCCCAGACTATGGCTACACCTTC
cdr3_aa: CSASLPDYGYTF

v_call: TRBV6-5
d_call: .
j_call: TRBJ1-6
clone_size: .
cdr3_nt: TGTGCCAGCAGTTCCACCCCGAGCTCCTATAATTCACCCCTCCACTTT
cdr3_aa: CASSSTPSSYNSPLHF

v_call: TRBV29-1
d_call: .
j_call: TRBJ1-1
clone_size: .
cdr3_nt: TGCAGCGTTGAGGCGGCGCGGACAGAGATCATGAACACTGAAGCTTTCTTT
cdr3_aa: CSVEAARTEIMNTEAFF

v_call: TRBV7-2
d_call: .
j_call: TRBJ1-5
clone_size: .
cdr3_nt: TGTGCCAGCAGTTTAGGGGTAGCTCAGCCCCAGCATTTT
cdr3_aa: CASSLGVAQPQHF

v_call: TRBV29-1
d_call: .
j_call: TRBJ2-3
clone_size: .
cdr3_nt: TGCAGTAAGATGGGGCAATCTAGCACAGATACGCAGTATTTT
cdr3_aa: CSKMGQSSTDTQYF

v_call: TRBV20-1
d_call: .
j_call: TRBJ1-1
clone_size: many
cdr3_nt: TGCAGTGCTAGAGATCTCGGGGACACTGAAGCTTTCTTT
cdr3_aa: CSARDLGDTEAFF

v_call: TRBV6-4
d_call: .
j_call: TRBJ1-6
clone_size: .
cdr3_nt: TGTGCCAGCAGCTTAGGGAGAGTATATAATTCACCCCTCCACTTT
cdr3_aa: CASSLGRVYNSPLHF

v_call: TRBV7-2
d_call: .
j_call: TRBJ2-5
clone_size: few
cdr3_nt: TGTGCCAGCACCTACTCTACAGGGACCGAGGAGACCCAGTACTTC
cdr3_aa: CASTYSTGTEETQYF

v_call: TRBV30
d_call: .
j_call: TRBJ2-7
clone_size: .
cdr3_nt: TGTGCCTGGAATACCGGAGCCGTATACTACGAGCAGTACTTC
cdr3_aa: CAWNTGAVYYEQYF

v_call: TRBV2
d_call: .
j_call: TRBJ2-5
clone_size: .
cdr3_nt: TGTGCCAGCAGTCTCCGGACCCGGGGGGAGACCCAGTACTTC
cdr3_aa: CASSLRTRGETQYF

v_call: TRBV15
d_call: .
j_call: TRBJ2-7
clone_size: .
cdr3_nt: TGTGCCACCAGCATCTCCCTGGGCCTCGAGCAGTACTTC
cdr3_aa: CATSISLGLEQYF

v_call: TRBV6-6
d_call: .
j_call: TRBJ2-7
clone_size: once
cdr3_nt: TGTGCCAACAGTTTTCCCCCTGCGACCCTCTCCTACGAGCAGTACTTC
cdr3_aa: CANSFPPATLSYEQYF

v_call: TRBV5-1
d_call: .
j_call: TRBJ1-1
clone_size: .
cdr3_nt: TGCGCCAGCAGCAGGGAAGTTGAGAACACTGAAGCTTTCTTT
cdr3_aa: CASSREVENTEAFF

v_call: TRBV9
d_call: .
j_call: TRBJ2-3
clone_size: .
cdr3_nt: TGTGCCAGCAGCGCCAATGCGGATACGCAGTATTTT
cdr3_aa: CASSANADTQYF

v_call: TRBV20-1
d_call: .
j_call: TRBJ1-1
clone_size: few
cdr3_nt: TGCAGTGCTATGTTAGTCAGGGGGAACACTGAAGCTTTCTTT
cdr3_aa: CSAMLVRGNTEAFF

v_call: TRBV20-1
d_call: .
j_call: TRBJ2-5
clone_size: .
cdr3_nt: TGCAGTGCAACTACTAGAGTGGGGGAGACCCAGTACTTC
cdr3_aa: CSATTRVGETQYF

v_call: TRBV2
d_call: .
j_call: TRBJ2-7
clone_size: few
cdr3_nt: TGTGCCAGCAGTGATTTCTACTCCTACGAGCAGTACTTC
cdr3_aa: CASSDFYSYEQYF

v_call: TRBV6-2/TRBV6-3
d_call: .
j_call: TRBJ1-5
clone_size: .
cdr3_nt: TGTGCCAGCAGTTATTCGACAGCCTCTGATCTCGGGCCCCAGCATTTT
cdr3_aa: CASSYSTASDLGPQHF

v_call: TRBV29-1
d_call: .
j_call: TRBJ1-5
clone_size: .
cdr3_nt: TGCAGCGTTGTGGGGGGAGGTGGTCAGCCCCAGCATTTT
cdr3_aa: CSVVGGGGQPQHF

v_call: TRBV7-2
d_call: TRBD2
j_call: TRBJ2-7
clone_size: .
cdr3_nt: TGTGCCAGCAGTTTTACTAGCGGGAGCTCCTACGAGCAGTACTTC
cdr3_aa: CASSFTSGSSYEQYF